What follows are 27 T cell receptor beta chains derived from one specimen sequenced in a study of cytomegalovirus exposure and HLA in healthy donors. Use of 60 Vbeta and 13 Jbeta primers characterized the PCR. The protocol was immunoSEQ multiplex PCR, while the TCRdb copy is restricted to in-frame clones and leaves out a portion. The table includes around 130,000 clones, roughly 82% detected once. Sequencing was done on a sample of PBMCs. Receptors originate from a boy aged 5-17 years in good health and CMV-seronegative.

CDR3 nucleotide sequence: TGTGCCAGCAGTCCGGGGGGGGTATCCTATGGCTACACCTTC. Translation gives CASSPGGVSYGYTF. This chain joins TRBV25-1 and TRBJ1-2; D is possibly TRBD1 (5 bases). The CDR3 has 14 amino acids. The ends were cut back, 5 bases at V and 4 bases at J, with 14 bases in the middle. CDR1 and CDR2 (germline): MGHDK, SYGVNS.

V is TRBV2 and J is TRBJ2-5, with 13 bases matching TRBD2. Losses at the gene ends were 6 bases for V and 5 bases for J; bases not matched to a gene: 9. Germline V lookup: CDR1 SNHLY, CDR2 FYNNEI. The CDR3 covers 16 residues. Here the CDR3 DNA reads TGTGCCAGCAGAGGAGGAGGACTAGCGGGAGAGGAGACCCAGTACTTC. Its translation is CASRGGGLAGEETQYF.

The chain is built from TRBV11-3 and TRBJ2-2; unclear D gene. The germline gives CDR1 SGHNT, CDR2 YENEEA. The CDR3 has 14 residues. V was clipped by 0 bases and J by 1 base, with 3 bases between them. The CDR3 protein is CASSLDGNTGELFF. The CDR3 DNA follows: TGTGCCAGCAGCTTAGACGGGAACACCGGGGAGCTGTTTTTT.

The V call is TRBV5-6, the J call TRBJ2-1, with 12 bases identical to TRBD2. The ends lost 3 bases at V and 7 bases at J; junction bases unmatched: 5. CDR1 is SGHDT and CDR2 is YYEEEE in the germline V gene. The CDR3 is 15 amino acids. CDR3 loop: CASSWTSGEWNEQFF. For the CDR3, the DNA is TGTGCCAGCAGCTGGACTAGCGGGGAATGGAATGAGCAGTTCTTC.

This clone was observed a handful of times. The DNA for the CDR3 is TGTGCCTGGAGCTCCTCCGGGGGTCCCTACGAGCAGTACTTC. Translation gives CAWSSSGGPYEQYF. The chain recombines TRBV30 with TRBJ2-7, with D maybe TRBD2 (6 bases). Germline V CDR1 and CDR2: GTSNPN, SVGIG (reference sequence). This CDR3 spans 14 amino acids. V lost 3 bases, J lost 2 bases, and 14 bases lay in between.

The J gene is TRBJ2-7, the V gene TRBV2; weak D call: TRBD1 (5 bases). The V end was cut by 1 base, the J end by 2 bases, with 6 bases between. Germline V gene data show CDR1 as SNHLY and CDR2 as FYNNEI. The CDR3 covers 13 residues. This CDR3 is CASSEGGPYEQYF. In nucleotides, the CDR3 is TGTGCCAGCAGTGAAGGGGGCCCCTACGAGCAGTACTTC.

V and J are TRBV30 and TRBJ2-1, with 11 nucleotides matching TRBD2. Per germline, CDR1 GTSNPN and CDR2 SVGIG (reference sequence). With 4 bases clipped from V and 0 bases from J, the junction kept 8 bases outside the gene matches. The CDR3 is 17 residues long. The CDR3 loop is CAWTIAGGPNSYNEQFF. The CDR3 DNA is TGTGCCTGGACCATAGCGGGAGGGCCCAACTCCTACAATGAGCAGTTCTTC.

This sequence joins TRBV19 and TRBJ2-5; 9 bases align to TRBD1. Germline trimming cut 7 bases from V and 0 bases from J; bases unmatched to any gene: 6. The CDR3 extends over 15 amino acids. Germline V gene data show CDR1 as LNHDA and CDR2 as SQIVND (reference sequence). CDR3 bases: TGTGCCAGTACCACCGGGACAGGGTACCAAGAGACCCAGTACTTC. It specifies CASTTGTGYQETQYF.

To note about this clone: Relative to the germline gene, one junction end is altered; a read error may explain this. The chain is built from TRBV7-9 and TRBJ1-4; 7 nucleotides agree with TRBD1. The CDR3 sequence is 14 residues long. Germline loops: CDR1 SEHNR, CDR2 FQNEAQ (reference sequence). The CDR3 loop reads CASSQQGPNEKLFF. For the CDR3, the DNA is TGTGCCAGCAGCCAACAGGGGCCTAACGAAAAACTGTTTTTT.

This chain links TRBV7-6 with TRBJ2-1, with 8 bases aligning to TRBD1. V was pared by 4 bases and J by 8 bases, with 4 bases of the junction left unmatched. Looked up from germline, CDR1 is SGHVS and CDR2 is FNYEAQ. This CDR3 contains 13 residues. CDR3 in amino acids: CASSSGTGDEQFF. The DNA for the CDR3 is TGTGCCAGCAGCTCCGGGACAGGCGATGAGCAGTTCTTC.

The chain joins TRBV5-1 to TRBJ2-7; 7 bases are a match to TRBD1. The CDR3 is 15 amino acids. J gave up 6 bases and V 5 bases, and 14 bases lay outside the gene matches. In germline, CDR1 is SGHRS, CDR2 YFSETQ. DNA for the CDR3: TGCGCCAGCAGAATGAACACACAGGGGTGGGGCGAGCAGTACTTC. Protein: CASRMNTQGWGEQYF. The variable domain in full, with the rest retrieved from reference TRBV5-1 and TRBJ2-7, is KAGVTQTPRYLIKTRGQQVTLSCSPISGHRSVSWYQQTPGQGLQFLFEYFSETQRNKGNFPGRFSGRQFSNSRSEMNVSTLELGDSALYLCASRMNTQGWGEQYFGPGTRLTVT.

This chain links TRBV2 with TRBJ1-5; D remains ambiguous. CDR3 size: 14 residues. The V end was cut by 0 bases, the J end by 5 bases, with 8 bases between. In germline, CDR1 is SNHLY, CDR2 FYNNEI. The CDR3 sequence is CASSEAADYQPQHF. The CDR3 DNA sequence: TGTGCCAGCAGTGAAGCCGCAGATTATCAGCCCCAGCATTTT.

V is TRBV7-8 and J is TRBJ1-2, with D maybe TRBD1 (5 bases). Looked up from germline, CDR1 is SGHVS and CDR2 is FQNEAQ. V was shortened by 1 base and J by 6 bases, with 15 bases between the two germline ends. The CDR3 runs 15 residues. CDR3 region: CASSLGSRGVNGYTF. CDR3 nucleotide sequence: TGTGCCAGCAGCTTAGGTTCGCGGGGGGTGAATGGCTACACCTTC.

V is TRBV9 and J is TRBJ2-1, with 7 bases identical to TRBD1. V trimming: 0 bases; J trimming: 3 bases; junction bases outside the gene matches: 6. The germline V gene encodes CDR1 SGDLS and CDR2 YYNGEE. The CDR3 loop spans 16 amino acids. CDR3 amino acids: CASSVVGDRVYNEQFF. CDR3 coding DNA: TGTGCCAGCAGCGTAGTAGGCGACAGGGTCTACAATGAGCAGTTCTTC.

V is TRBV30 and J is TRBJ1-1, with D tentatively TRBD1 (5 bases). The ends were cut back, 3 bases at V and 5 bases at J, with 13 bases in the middle. The CDR3 runs to 13 residues. Germline V lookup: CDR1 GTSNPN, CDR2 SVGIG (reference sequence). The CDR3 here is CAWSFPGGTEAFF. CDR3 bases: TGTGCCTGGAGCTTTCCGGGGGGAACTGAAGCTTTCTTT.

This clone has just one count. The V gene is TRBV30, the J gene TRBJ1-4, with D possibly being TRBD1 (5 bases). This CDR3 contains 13 residues. CDR1 is GTSNPN, CDR2 SVGIG, per germline (reference sequence). Trimming took 4 bases from V and 6 from J, leaving 12 bases between them. CDR3 in amino acids: CAWTQGIDEKLFF. The CDR3 DNA is TGTGCCTGGACCCAGGGTATAGATGAAAAACTGTTTTTT.

V gene TRBV7-9 combines with J gene TRBJ2-2; tentatively, D is TRBD2 (5 bases). The CDR3 has 15 residues. V dropped 6 bases and J dropped 4 bases, with 15 bases sitting between them. Germline V gene sequence: CDR1 SEHNR, CDR2 FQNEAQ (reference sequence). Here the CDR3 DNA reads TGTGCCAGCAGTTCGGACTGGCAGAGCACCGGGGAGCTGTTTTTT. Translating it yields CASSSDWQSTGELFF.

V gene TRBV5-4 combines with J gene TRBJ1-1, with a possible D match to TRBD1 (5 bases). The length of the CDR3 is 12 residues. Germline V gene lookup returns CDR1 SGHNT and CDR2 YYREEE (reference sequence). Between the trimmed V and J ends, which lost 4 bases and 7 bases, there was a span of 11 bases. This chain's CDR3 is CASSPGGLEAFF. The CDR3 DNA reads as TGTGCCAGCAGCCCGGGGGGTCTTGAAGCTTTCTTT.

The chain is built from TRBV7-9 and TRBJ1-1, with TRBD1 matching 7 bases. Germline CDR1 and CDR2: SEHNR and FQNEAQ (reference sequence). CDR3 length: 13 residues. V shed 3 bases and J 6 bases; nucleotides not matched to a gene: 4. CDR3 bases: TGTGCCAGCAGCTTGCTCCAGGGGGCTGAAGCTTTCTTT. Encoded protein: CASSLLQGAEAFF. Full variable domain (rest looked up from reference TRBV7-9 and TRBJ1-1): DTGVSQNPRHKITKRGQNVTFRCDPISEHNRLYWYRQTLGQGPEFLTYFQNEAQLEKSRLLSDRFSAERPKGSFSTLEIQRTEQGDSAMYLCASSLLQGAEAFFGQGTRLTVV.

As concerns this clone: Other DNA sequences in this sample translate to the same CDR3. The genes are TRBV25-1 and TRBJ2-7, with a tentative D call TRBD1 (5 bases). In germline, CDR1 is MGHDK, CDR2 SYGVNS. CDR3 length: 14 amino acids. V gave up 3 bases and J gave up 0 bases, with 9 bases separating them. The CDR3 DNA reads TGTGCCAGCAGTGATACAGGCCTCTCCTACGAGCAGTACTTC. Translation: CASSDTGLSYEQYF.

V and J are TRBV5-8 and TRBJ2-7; a possible D gene is TRBD2 (7 bases). Germline assignment: CDR1 SGHTS and CDR2 YDEGEE. This CDR3 spans 14 amino acids. The germline V and J ends were trimmed by 6 bases and 1 base, with 14 bases remaining between them. The CDR3 reads CASILGGPSYEQYF. The CDR3 DNA reads TGTGCCAGCATCCTGGGGGGGCCTTCCTACGAGCAGTACTTC.

The V and J genes are TRBV4-2 and TRBJ2-5; 10 positions agree with TRBD1. Germline CDR1 and CDR2: LGHNA and YNFKEQ. The CDR3 loop spans 15 amino acids. Trimming took 4 bases from V and 5 from J; bases not matched to a gene: 7. CDR3 loop: CASSLSGTGVETQYF. The CDR3 DNA reads TGTGCCAGCAGCCTATCCGGGACAGGGGTTGAGACCCAGTACTTC.

This chain joins TRBV19 and TRBJ2-5; no firm D call. CDR3 length: 13 residues. The germline gives CDR1 LNHDA, CDR2 SQIVND (reference sequence). The ends were cut back, 6 bases at V and 0 bases at J, with 8 bases in the middle. This CDR3 reads CASRQADQETQYF. The CDR3 DNA follows: TGTGCCAGTAGGCAGGCCGACCAAGAGACCCAGTACTTC. Filled out from reference TRBV19 and TRBJ2-5, the complete variable domain reads DGGITQSPKYLFRKEGQNVTLSCEQNLNHDAMYWYRQDPGQGLRLIYYSQIVNDFQKGDIAEGYSVSREKKESFPLTVTSAQKNPTAFYLCASRQADQETQYFGPGTRLLVL.

The chain employs TRBV29-1 and TRBJ1-1; 8 bases match TRBD1. The germline gives CDR1 SQVTM, CDR2 ANQGSEA. With 5 bases clipped from V and 0 bases from J, the junction kept 8 bases outside the gene matches. This CDR3 has 15 amino acids. The CDR3 sequence is CSVQDRETMNTEAFF. The DNA for the CDR3 is TGCAGCGTTCAGGACAGGGAGACGATGAACACTGAAGCTTTCTTT.

This rearrangement joins TRBV5-4 to TRBJ2-3; 11 bases match TRBD2. Germline V CDR1 and CDR2: SGHNT, YYREEE (reference sequence). The length of the CDR3 is 18 residues. J lost 2 bases, V lost 4 bases, and 12 bases had no gene match. The CDR3 DNA reads TGTGCCAGCAGCCGAACTTCCGGGACTAGCGGACCCACAGATACGCAGTATTTT. It is translated as CASSRTSGTSGPTDTQYF.

The chain is built from TRBV15 and TRBJ1-6; D might be TRBD1 (6 bases). Germline V gives CDR1 LNHNV, CDR2 YYDKDF (reference sequence). V was pared by 0 bases and J by 9 bases, with 18 bases between. This CDR3 has 17 residues. CDR3 DNA: TGTGCCACCAGCAGAGATACGGGGGGCTTCGGAAGTTCACCCCTCCACTTT. Protein product: CATSRDTGGFGSSPLHF.

The V and J genes are TRBV11-3 and TRBJ2-1; 7 bases align to TRBD1. Trimming at V came to 2 bases and at J to 9 bases, leaving 7 bases not matched to a gene. The CDR3 consists of 14 residues. Germline V gene lookup returns CDR1 SGHNT and CDR2 YENEEA. CDR3 in amino acids: CASSLNRGSAEQFF. The CDR3 DNA sequence: TGTGCCAGCAGCTTAAACAGGGGATCAGCTGAGCAGTTCTTC.